The sequence of this T cell receptor (beta chain) was determined in a study of blood T cell repertoires in COVID-19. Study-wide background: COVID-19 samples, acute and convalescent, were from the United States, Italy and Spain. In each case, the material was cDNA or gDNA derived from T cells, B-cell-depleted T cells, or PBMCs.

Trimming at V came to 8 bases and at J to 8 bases, leaving 9 bases not matched to a gene. Germline values: CDR1 SNHLY, CDR2 FYNNEI. This CDR3 region has 14 residues. Original processing notes: Reference gene primers were amplified, and this amplification served to estimate nucleated cell counts. Generated by immunoSEQ multiplex PCR, the TCRdb table keeps only in-frame clones and is missing some. That table gives V, J and clone size, and the DNA gave D and trimming. The sample shows approximately 470,000 clones, approximately 85% of them seen only once. This clonotype was sampled from a human donor in a cohort sampled during active COVID-19. The chain couples TRBV2 to TRBJ1-4; 9 bases fit TRBD1. The sample consisted of peripheral blood. The CDR3 DNA reads TGTGCCAGCCATAAGAACAGGGGGCAGGAAAAACTGTTTTTT. This translates into CASHKNRGQEKLFF.